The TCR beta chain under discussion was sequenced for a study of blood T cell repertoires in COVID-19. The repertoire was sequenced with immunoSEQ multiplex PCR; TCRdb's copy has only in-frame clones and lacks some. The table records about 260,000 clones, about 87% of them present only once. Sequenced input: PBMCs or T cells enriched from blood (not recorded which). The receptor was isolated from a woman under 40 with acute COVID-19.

DNA of the CDR3: TGCAGCGTTGATTCTTTCTTGGGGGCGGGGGCCTACAATGAGCAGTTCTTC. The encoded protein is CSVDSFLGAGAYNEQFF. The genes are TRBV29-1 and TRBJ2-1; D is perhaps TRBD2 (7 bases). V was cut by 3 bases and J by 2 bases, with 20 bases left in between. The germline CDR1 and CDR2 sequences are SQVTM and ANQGSEA. The CDR3 runs to 17 residues.